This T cell receptor (beta chain) originates from a study of identical twins. This CDR3 is 13 amino acids long. Trimming pared 3 bases from V and 3 bases from J, leaving 8 bases between. CDR1 and CDR2 (germline): DFQATT, SNEGSKA (reference sequence). Overall study results and limits: Sequences that were beta out-of-frame showed weaker excess twin sharing.

Healthy Caucasians, and only they, were the donors. TCRdb ran MiXCR on the 5' RACE reads and lists one entry per CDR3 protein. The profile covers 750,000 to 950,000 distinct CDR3 sequences, with around 12% appearing a single time and around 1.6% taken by the ten largest. This clonotype was seen a handful of times. Antigen unknown. This sample also belongs to another study, concerning yellow fever vaccine responses in identical twins.

The sequenced sample consisted of PBMCs. The origin of this receptor is a woman between 18 and 30 years old in good health. This chain uses TRBV20-1 with TRBJ1-4, with no clear D. CDR3 protein: CSASRPPNEKLFF. The CDR3 bases are TGCAGTGCTAGTCGGCCCCCTAATGAAAAACTGTTTTTT.